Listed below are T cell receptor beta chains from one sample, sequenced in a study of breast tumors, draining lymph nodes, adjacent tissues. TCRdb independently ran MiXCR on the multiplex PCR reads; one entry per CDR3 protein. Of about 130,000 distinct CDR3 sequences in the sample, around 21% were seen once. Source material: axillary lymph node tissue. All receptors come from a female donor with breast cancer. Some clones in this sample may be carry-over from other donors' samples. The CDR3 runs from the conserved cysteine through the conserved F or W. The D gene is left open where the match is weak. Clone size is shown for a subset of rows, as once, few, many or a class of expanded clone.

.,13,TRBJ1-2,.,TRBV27,CASSSGPFYGYTF,TGTGCCAGCAGTTCAGGCCCTTTTTATGGCTACACCTTC
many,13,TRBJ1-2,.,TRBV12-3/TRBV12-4,CASSLGVSYGYTF,TGTGCCAGCAGTCTAGGGGTTAGCTATGGCTACACCTTC
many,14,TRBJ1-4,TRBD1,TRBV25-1,CASRGTATNEKLFF,TGTGCCAGCAGAGGGACAGCAACTAATGAAAAACTGTTTTTT
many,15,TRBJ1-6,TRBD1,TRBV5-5,CASSLSQGENSPLHF,TGTGCCAGCAGCTTGTCGCAGGGGGAGAACTCACCCCTCCACTTT
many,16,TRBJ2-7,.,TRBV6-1,CASSELGPTTVDEQYF,TGTGCCAGCAGTGAGCTAGGACCAACTACAGTAGACGAGCAGTACTTC
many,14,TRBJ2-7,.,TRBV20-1,CSARDLAGPYEQYF,TGCAGTGCTAGAGATCTAGCAGGGCCCTACGAGCAGTACTTC
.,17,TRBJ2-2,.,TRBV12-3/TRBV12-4,CASSLFRSRVNTGELFF,TGTGCCAGCAGTTTATTTCGGTCCAGGGTGAACACCGGGGAGCTGTTTTTT
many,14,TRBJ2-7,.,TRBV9,CASSVLTDSYEQYF,TGTGCCAGCAGCGTACTGACAGACTCCTACGAGCAGTACTTC
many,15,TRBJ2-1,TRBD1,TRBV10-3,CAISDRTGAYNEQFF,TGTGCCATCAGTGATCGGACAGGGGCCTACAATGAGCAGTTCTTC
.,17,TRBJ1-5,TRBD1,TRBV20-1,CSARDRFGTGVNQPQHF,TGCAGTGCTAGAGATCGTTTCGGGACAGGGGTGAATCAGCCCCAGCATTTT
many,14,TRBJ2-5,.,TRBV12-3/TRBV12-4,CASSPNGQQETQYF,TGTGCCAGCAGCCCAAACGGGCAGCAAGAGACCCAGTACTTC
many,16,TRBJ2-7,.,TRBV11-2,CASSLPFAGTGYEQYF,TGTGCCAGCAGCTTGCCCTTCGCCGGGACGGGTTACGAGCAGTACTTC
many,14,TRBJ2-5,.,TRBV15,CATSDRPFQETQYF,TGTGCCACCAGCGACAGGCCCTTCCAAGAGACCCAGTACTTC
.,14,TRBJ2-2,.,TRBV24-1,CATRTTRNTGELFF,TGTGCCACCAGGACGACAAGGAACACCGGGGAGCTGTTTTTT
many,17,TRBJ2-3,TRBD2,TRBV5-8,CASSWTSGRSPRDTQYF,TGTGCCAGCAGCTGGACTAGCGGGAGATCCCCTCGGGATACGCAGTATTTT
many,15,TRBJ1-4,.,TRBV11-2,CASSLQSGQSEKLFF,TGTGCCAGCAGCTTGCAATCGGGACAATCTGAAAAACTGTTTTTT
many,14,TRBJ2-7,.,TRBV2,CASKRRTANYEQYF,TGTGCCAGCAAGCGTAGGACAGCAAACTACGAGCAGTACTTC
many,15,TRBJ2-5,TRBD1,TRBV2,CASSPRTGPGETQYF,TGTGCCAGCAGTCCTAGGACAGGGCCGGGAGAGACCCAGTACTTC
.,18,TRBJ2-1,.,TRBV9,CASSVGAEPYSSYNEQFF,TGTGCCAGCAGCGTAGGGGCGGAACCCTACAGCTCCTACAATGAGCAGTTCTTC
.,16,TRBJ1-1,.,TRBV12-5,CASGLKGRGLTTEAFF,TGTGCTAGTGGTTTAAAGGGTCGGGGGTTAACTACTGAAGCTTTCTTT
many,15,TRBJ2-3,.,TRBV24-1,CATSDSAIQADTQYF,TGTGCCACCAGTGATTCGGCTATACAGGCAGATACGCAGTATTTT
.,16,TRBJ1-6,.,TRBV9,CASSVATRTVGFSLHF,TGTGCCAGCAGCGTAGCTACGAGGACAGTTGGTTTTTCCCTCCACTTT
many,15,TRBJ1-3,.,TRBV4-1,CASIRDRRSGNTIYF,TGCGCCAGCATAAGGGACCGCAGATCTGGAAACACCATATATTTT
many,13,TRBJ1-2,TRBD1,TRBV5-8,CASSPWTGRSYTF,TGTGCCAGCAGCCCCTGGACAGGTAGGAGCTACACCTTC
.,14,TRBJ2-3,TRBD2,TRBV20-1,CSALAGGSTDTQYF,TGCAGTGCTCTAGCGGGAGGGAGCACAGATACGCAGTATTTT
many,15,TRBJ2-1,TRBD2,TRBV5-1,CASSLASGSINEQFF,TGCGCCAGCAGCTTGGCTAGCGGGAGTATCAATGAGCAGTTCTTC
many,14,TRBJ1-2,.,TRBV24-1,CATSDRGVVNGYTF,TGTGCCACCAGTGACAGAGGGGTAGTGAATGGCTACACCTTC
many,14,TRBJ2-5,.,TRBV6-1,CASSEGPSQETQYF,TGTGCCAGCAGTGAAGGTCCCAGTCAAGAGACCCAGTACTTC
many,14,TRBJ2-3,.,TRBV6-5,CASSRGDSTDTQYF,TGTGCCAGCAGCAGGGGCGATAGCACAGATACGCAGTATTTT
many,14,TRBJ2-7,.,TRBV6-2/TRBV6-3,CASKMTGSLYEQYF,TGTGCCAGCAAAATGACAGGTTCGCTGTACGAGCAGTACTTC
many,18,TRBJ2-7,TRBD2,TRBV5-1,CASSRGPVASGMSYEQYF,TGCGCCAGCAGCCGGGGACCGGTAGCTAGCGGGATGTCCTACGAGCAGTACTTC
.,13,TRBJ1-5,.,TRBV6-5,CASRGAGDQPQHF,TGTGCCAGCAGGGGGGCAGGGGATCAGCCCCAGCATTTT
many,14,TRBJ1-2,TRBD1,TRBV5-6,CASNPGQGDYGYTF,TGTGCCAGCAACCCAGGACAGGGGGACTATGGCTACACCTTC
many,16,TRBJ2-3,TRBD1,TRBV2,CASSPRPGQGADTQYF,TGTGCCAGCAGTCCCCGACCCGGACAGGGGGCAGATACGCAGTATTTT
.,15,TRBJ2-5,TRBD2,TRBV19,CASSNRTSRQETQYF,TGTGCCAGTAGTAATCGGACTAGCCGACAAGAGACCCAGTACTTC
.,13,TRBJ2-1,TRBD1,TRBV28,CASSALDRGSQFF,TGTGCCAGCAGTGCGCTCGACAGGGGGTCCCAGTTCTTC
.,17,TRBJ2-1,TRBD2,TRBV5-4,CASSSGGGASRYNEQFF,TGTGCCAGCAGCTCGGGGGGGGGGGCTTCCAGATACAATGAGCAGTTCTTC
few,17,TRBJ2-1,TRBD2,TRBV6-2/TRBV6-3,CASSYLNLAGGNNEQFF,TGTGCCAGCAGTTACCTTAACCTAGCGGGAGGTAACAATGAGCAGTTCTTC
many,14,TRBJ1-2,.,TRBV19,CASMPRGAGYGYTF,TGTGCCAGTATGCCCCGGGGGGCAGGCTATGGCTACACCTTC
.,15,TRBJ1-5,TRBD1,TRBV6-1,CASSMGTDSNQPQHF,TGTGCCAGCAGTATGGGGACAGATAGCAATCAGCCCCAGCATTTT
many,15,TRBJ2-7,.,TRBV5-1,CASQLGVGGGYEQYF,TGCGCCAGCCAATTGGGAGTCGGGGGAGGATACGAGCAGTACTTC
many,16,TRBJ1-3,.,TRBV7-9,CASSSAGAAGGNTIYF,TGTGCCAGCAGCTCCGCCGGGGCAGCGGGTGGAAACACCATATATTTT
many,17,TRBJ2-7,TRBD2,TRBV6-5,CASSYSRTSGFSYEQYF,TGTGCCAGCAGTTACTCGCGGACTAGCGGTTTCTCCTACGAGCAGTACTTC
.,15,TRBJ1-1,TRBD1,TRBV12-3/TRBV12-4,CASSLGTGVNTEAFF,TGTGCCAGCAGTCTCGGGACAGGGGTGAACACTGAAGCTTTCTTT
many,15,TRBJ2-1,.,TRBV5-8,CASSSLLEGRGEQFF,TGTGCCAGCAGCTCACTCCTGGAGGGCCGGGGAGAGCAGTTCTTC
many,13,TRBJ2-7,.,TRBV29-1,CSGRGGGSYEQYF,TGCAGCGGTAGAGGAGGGGGCAGCTACGAGCAGTACTTC
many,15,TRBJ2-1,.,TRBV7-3,CASSPSRGSYNEQFF,TGTGCCAGCAGCCCTAGCCGAGGCTCCTACAATGAGCAGTTCTTC
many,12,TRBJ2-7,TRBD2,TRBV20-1,CSAWTRRSEQYF,TGCAGTGCCTGGACTAGAAGGAGCGAGCAGTACTTC
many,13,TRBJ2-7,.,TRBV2,CASSILQGEEQYF,TGTGCCAGCAGTATCCTACAGGGAGAGGAGCAGTACTTC
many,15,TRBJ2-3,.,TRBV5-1,CASSSLQGFGDTQYF,TGCGCCAGCAGCTCCCTACAGGGTTTTGGGGATACGCAGTATTTT
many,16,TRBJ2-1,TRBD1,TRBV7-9,CASSPRTGGSGYEQFF,TGTGCCAGCAGCCCCCGGACAGGGGGCAGTGGCTATGAGCAGTTCTTC
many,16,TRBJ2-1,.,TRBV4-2,CASSLLAENSYNEQFF,TGTGCCAGCAGCCTTTTAGCGGAGAACTCCTACAATGAGCAGTTCTTC
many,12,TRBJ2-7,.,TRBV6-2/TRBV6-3,CASSYSVGEQYF,TGTGCCAGCAGTTACTCAGTGGGCGAGCAGTACTTC
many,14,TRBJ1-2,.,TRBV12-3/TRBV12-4,CASSHSVRGYGYTF,TGTGCCAGCAGTCATTCCGTGAGAGGCTATGGCTACACCTTC
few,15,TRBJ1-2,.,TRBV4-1,CASSPERGGNYGYTF,TGCGCCAGCAGCCCCGAGCGGGGGGGAAACTATGGCTACACCTTC